These 4 T cell receptor beta chains share one sample of origin, sequenced in a study of molecular identifiers for immune sequencing clone quantification. TCRdb analysed the PCR reads with MiXCR anew, one entry per CDR3 protein. The table has about half a million distinct CDR3 sequences, about 25% seen once. The sequenced sample was naive CD8+ T cells from blood, with Jurkat cell RNA spiked in. Subset of the sample: FACS-sorted CD8+CD4-CCR7+CD45RA+ naive T cells. These receptors all come from a human donor in good health. Some libraries in this study had Jurkat cell RNA spiked in.

Comments on this clonotype: A much larger clone lies a single base off, so this may be a read error. The chain has TRBV14 and TRBJ2-7, with D perhaps TRBD1 or TRBD2 (5 bases each). Germline V lookup: CDR1 SGHDN, CDR2 FVKESK. The CDR3 contains 16 residues. CDR3 sequence reads: CASSPLGTENSYEQHF. In nucleotides, the CDR3 is TGTGCCAGCAGCCCGCTGGGGACGGAGAACTCCTACGAGCAGCACTTC. The entire variable domain, with the rest obtained from reference TRBV14 and TRBJ2-7, is as follows: EAGVTQFPSHSVIEKGQTVTLRCDPISGHDNLYWYRRVMGKEIKFLLHFVKESKQDESGMPNNRFLAERTGGTYSTLKVQPAELEDSGVYFCASSPLGTENSYEQHFGPGTRLTVT.

Concerning this clonotype itself: One junction end does not reproduce the germline sequence, and a read error may be involved. The V call is TRBV4-3, the J call TRBJ1-1, with TRBD1 matching 12 bases. Germline CDR1 is LGHNA and CDR2 is YSLEER. The CDR3 loop spans 18 amino acids. The CDR3 sequence is CASSQGFSGQGAITEAFF. As DNA, the CDR3 is TGCGCCAGCAGCCAAGGATTCTCGGGACAGGGGGCCATCACTGAAGCCTTCTTT.

Comment on this clonotype: A read error may account for a junction end that differs from germline. The gene calls are TRBV24-1 and TRBJ2-2; 7 bases line up with TRBD2. From germline, CDR1 is KGHDR and CDR2 SFDVKD. The CDR3 extends over 16 amino acids. The CDR3 protein is CATSDLRGSNTGEPFF. CDR3 DNA sequence: TGTGCCACCAGTGATTTACGCGGGAGTAACACCGGGGAGCCGTTTTTT.

On this clonotype itself: Given a much more abundant clone one base away, this may be a read error. The conserved final phenylalanine or tryptophan is absent from the CDR3, which likely points to a read error. V gene TRBV7-9 combines with J gene TRBJ2-3; D gene uncertain. From germline, CDR1 is SEHNR and CDR2 FQNEAQ (reference sequence). Trimming removed 3 bases at V and 2 bases at J, with 15 bases between. There are 16 residues in the CDR3. CDR3 residues: CASSLESTYLTDTQYL. In nucleotides, the CDR3 is TGTGCCAGCAGCTTGGAGTCTACCTATCTCACAGATACGCAGTATCTT.